This record concerns one T cell receptor (beta chain) sequence. The sample holds a few counts of this clone. This clone's antigen is unknown. Base qualities are missing; no much larger clone stands one base away. The data stem from a study of blood T cell repertoires in COVID-19 (dated by TCRdb to the early 2020s). About the investigation overall: Samples from collaborators originated in the United States, Italy and Spain and spanned both the acute and convalescent phases of COVID-19. The material from the prospective study consisted of cDNA or gDNA derived from T cells, B-cell-depleted T cells, or PBMCs. The samples were drawn from two sources: the first 160 participants of the ongoing ImmuneRACE study, and 1,000 to 1,500 subjects contributed by 6 global collaborators. Deeply sampled blood TCRbeta repertoires from subjects exposed to, actively infected with, or recovered from COVID-19 were included in the dataset. A de-identified subject ID, COVID-19 status, age in years and sex were almost always included in the sample metadata. The repertoires were made available in a free public database intended to serve as a resource for research on the immune response to SARS-CoV-2. HLA class I and class II types, where available, came from metadata supplied by the sample provider rather than from assay-based typing.

TCRbeta CDR3 regions were amplified from genomic DNA by means of the immunoSEQ Assay, a bias-controlled multiplex PCR. The original pipeline was this. Nucleated cell counts per sample were estimated from amplification of reference gene primers within the assay. Sequence reads were collapsed and filtered to measure the absolute abundance of every unique TCRbeta CDR3 rearrangement. For each sample, productive Simpson clonality was calculated as the square root of Simpson's diversity index across productive rearrangements. The source is immuneACCESS, and TCRdb retained only in-frame sequences with V and J called. Part of the clones is not carried over; for the studies checked, unresolved V genes explain less than half of this, and the remainder is unexplained. V and J calls and clone size are given by that table; D and trimming were obtained from the DNA. The sample contains about 130,000 clones, about 84% of them found a single time. The top ten constitute 12% of the sample.

The germline V gene gives CDR1 as MDHEN and CDR2 as SYDVKM. The cysteine opens and the phenylalanine closes a CDR3 of 14 amino acids. Only the CDR3 DNA is retained, 42 bases long and in frame from the first base. A distance of 17 bases separates the germline ends of V and J, which lose 4 bases and 8 bases respectively. What the work shows at the level of the full study, not this receptor alone: The amount of clinical and demographic metadata varied by source and participant and was provided uncurated.

Whole blood was collected in K2EDTA tubes by collaborating institutions according to the institutions' own protocols. Collaborator samples were shipped for TCRbeta analysis as frozen whole blood, isolated PBMCs, or DNA extracted from either sample type. Material: peripheral blood. In this chain, TRBV28 is recombined with TRBJ1-1, with a weak D call of TRBD1 (5 bases match). This TCR was recovered from a woman aged 55-69 years with acute or convalescent COVID-19. The DNA is TGTGCCAGCAGTTCCCCCCGCAGGAGGGGAGAAGCTTTCTTT. Translated, this is CASSSPRRRGEAFF.